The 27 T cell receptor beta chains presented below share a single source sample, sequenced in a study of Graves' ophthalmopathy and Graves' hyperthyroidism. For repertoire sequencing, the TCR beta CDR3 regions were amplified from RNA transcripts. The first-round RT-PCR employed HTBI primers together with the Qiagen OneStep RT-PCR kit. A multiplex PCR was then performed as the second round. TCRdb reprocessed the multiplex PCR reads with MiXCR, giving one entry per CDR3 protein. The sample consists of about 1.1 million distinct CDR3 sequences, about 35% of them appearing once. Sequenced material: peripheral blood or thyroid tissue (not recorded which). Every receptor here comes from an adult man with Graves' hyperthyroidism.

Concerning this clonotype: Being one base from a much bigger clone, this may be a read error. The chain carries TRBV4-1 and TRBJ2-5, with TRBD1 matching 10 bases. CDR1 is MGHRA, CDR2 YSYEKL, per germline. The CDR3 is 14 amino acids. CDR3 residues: CAGSPWTGGETQYF. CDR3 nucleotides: TGCGCCGGCAGCCCTTGGACAGGGGGAGAGACCCAGTACTTC.

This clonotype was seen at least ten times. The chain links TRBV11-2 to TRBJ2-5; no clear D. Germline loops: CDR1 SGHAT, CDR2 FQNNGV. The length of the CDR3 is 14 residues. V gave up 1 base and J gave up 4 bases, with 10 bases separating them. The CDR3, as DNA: TGTGCCAGCAGCTTAGTCCAGCGATTAGAGACCCAGTACTTC. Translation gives CASSLVQRLETQYF. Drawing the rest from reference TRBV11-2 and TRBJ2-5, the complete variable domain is EAGVAQSPRYKIIEKRQSVAFWCNPISGHATLYWYQQILGQGPKLLIQFQNNGVVDDSQLPKDRFSAERLKGVDSTLKIQPAKLEDSAVYLCASSLVQRLETQYFGPGTRLLVL.

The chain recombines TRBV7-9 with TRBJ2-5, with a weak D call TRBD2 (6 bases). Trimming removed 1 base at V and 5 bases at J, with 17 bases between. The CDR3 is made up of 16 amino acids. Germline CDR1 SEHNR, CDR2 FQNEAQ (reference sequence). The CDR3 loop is CASSLGRRWEEETQYF. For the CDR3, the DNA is TGTGCCAGCAGCTTAGGGCGGCGATGGGAGGAGGAGACCCAGTACTTC.

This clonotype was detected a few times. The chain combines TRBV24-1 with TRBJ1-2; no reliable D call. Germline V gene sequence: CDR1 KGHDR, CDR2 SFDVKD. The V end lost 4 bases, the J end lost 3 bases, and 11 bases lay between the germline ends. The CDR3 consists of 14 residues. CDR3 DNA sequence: TGTGCCACCAGTGAAGCGGGCTCGGACTATGGCTACACCTTC. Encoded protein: CATSEAGSDYGYTF.

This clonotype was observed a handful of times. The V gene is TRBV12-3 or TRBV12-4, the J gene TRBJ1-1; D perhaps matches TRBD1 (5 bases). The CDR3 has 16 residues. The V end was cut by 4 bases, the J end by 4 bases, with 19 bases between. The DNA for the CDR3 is TGTGCCAGCAGTTCTCAGGGTTTCTTTGAGGGCACTGAAGCTTTCTTT. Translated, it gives CASSSQGFFEGTEAFF.

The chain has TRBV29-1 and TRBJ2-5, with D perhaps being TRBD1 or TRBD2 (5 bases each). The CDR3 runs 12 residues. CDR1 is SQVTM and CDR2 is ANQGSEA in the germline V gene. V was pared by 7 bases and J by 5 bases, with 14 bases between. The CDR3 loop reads CSAGHGTETQYF. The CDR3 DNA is TGCAGCGCTGGACACGGGACGGAGACCCAGTACTTC.

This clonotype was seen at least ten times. CDR3 residues: CSASPAGGYEQYF. CDR3 coding DNA: TGCAGTGCTAGTCCAGCGGGAGGGTACGAGCAGTACTTC. The chain is built from TRBV20-1 and TRBJ2-7; 10 bases agree with TRBD2. The CDR3 runs to 13 residues. V lost 3 bases and J lost 4; bases outside the gene matches: 3. The germline V gene encodes CDR1 DFQATT and CDR2 SNEGSKA (reference sequence).

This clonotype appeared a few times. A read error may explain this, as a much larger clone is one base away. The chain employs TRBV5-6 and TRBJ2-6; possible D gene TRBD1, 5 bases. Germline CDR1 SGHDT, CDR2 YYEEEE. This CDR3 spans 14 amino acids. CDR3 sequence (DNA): TGTGCCAGCGATACTGGGTCTGGGGCCGACGTCCTGACTTTC. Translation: CASDTGSGADVLTF.

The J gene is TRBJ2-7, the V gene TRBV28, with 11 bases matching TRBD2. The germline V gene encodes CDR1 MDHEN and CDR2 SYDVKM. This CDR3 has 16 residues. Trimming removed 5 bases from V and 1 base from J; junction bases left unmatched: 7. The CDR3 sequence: CASSPGLAGTSYEQYF. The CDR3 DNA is TGTGCCAGCAGTCCCGGACTAGCGGGTACTTCCTACGAGCAGTACTTC.

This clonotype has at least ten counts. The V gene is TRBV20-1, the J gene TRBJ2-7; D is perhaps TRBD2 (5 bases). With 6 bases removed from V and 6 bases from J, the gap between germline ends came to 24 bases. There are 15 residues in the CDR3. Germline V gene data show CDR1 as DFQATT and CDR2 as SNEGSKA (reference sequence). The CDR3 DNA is TGCAGTGCCCCGGTGGGTGCTAGCTCCACTCTCGAGCAGTACTTC. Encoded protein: CSAPVGASSTLEQYF.

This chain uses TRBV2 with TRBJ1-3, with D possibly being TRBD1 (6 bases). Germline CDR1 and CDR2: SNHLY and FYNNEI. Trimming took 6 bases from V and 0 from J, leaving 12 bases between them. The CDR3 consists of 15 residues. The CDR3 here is CASSVWGRSGNTIYF. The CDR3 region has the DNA TGTGCCAGCAGCGTTTGGGGGCGCTCTGGAAACACCATATATTTT. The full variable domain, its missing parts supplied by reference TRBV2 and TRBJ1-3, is EPEVTQTPSHQVTQMGQEVILRCVPISNHLYFYWYRQILGQKVEFLVSFYNNEISEKSEIFDDQFSVERPDGSNFTLKIRSTKLEDSAMYFCASSVWGRSGNTIYFGEGSWLTVV.

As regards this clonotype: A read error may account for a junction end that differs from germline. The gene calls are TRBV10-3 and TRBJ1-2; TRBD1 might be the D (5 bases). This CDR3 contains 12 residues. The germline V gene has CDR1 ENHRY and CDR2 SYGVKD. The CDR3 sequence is CAISERGPKTHF. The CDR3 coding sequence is TGTGCCATCAGTGAAAGGGGACCGAAGACCCACTTC.

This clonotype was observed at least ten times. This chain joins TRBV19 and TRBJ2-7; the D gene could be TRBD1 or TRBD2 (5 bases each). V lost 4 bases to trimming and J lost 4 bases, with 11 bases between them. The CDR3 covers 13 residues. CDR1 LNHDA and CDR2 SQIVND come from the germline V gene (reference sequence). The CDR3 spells CASSTLWGYEQYF. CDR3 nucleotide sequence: TGTGCCAGTAGTACCCTCTGGGGGTACGAGCAGTACTTC. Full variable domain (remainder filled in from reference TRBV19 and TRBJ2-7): DGGITQSPKYLFRKEGQNVTLSCEQNLNHDAMYWYRQDPGQGLRLIYYSQIVNDFQKGDIAEGYSVSREKKESFPLTVTSAQKNPTAFYLCASSTLWGYEQYFGPGTRLTVT.

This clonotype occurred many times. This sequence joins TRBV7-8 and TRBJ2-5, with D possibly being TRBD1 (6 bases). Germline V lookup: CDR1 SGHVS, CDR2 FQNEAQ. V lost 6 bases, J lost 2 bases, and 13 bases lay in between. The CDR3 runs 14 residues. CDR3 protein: CASRQDRWQETQYF. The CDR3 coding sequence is TGTGCCAGCAGGCAAGACAGGTGGCAAGAGACCCAGTACTTC.

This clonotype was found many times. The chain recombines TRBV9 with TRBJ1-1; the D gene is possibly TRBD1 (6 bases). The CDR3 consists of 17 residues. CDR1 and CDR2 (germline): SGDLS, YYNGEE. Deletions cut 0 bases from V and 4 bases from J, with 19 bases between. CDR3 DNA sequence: TGTGCCAGCAGCGTAGCCGGCTCAGGGGCTGTCGGCACTGAAGCTTTCTTT. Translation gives CASSVAGSGAVGTEAFF. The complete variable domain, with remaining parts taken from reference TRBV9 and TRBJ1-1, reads DSGVTQTPKHLITATGQRVTLRCSPRSGDLSVYWYQQSLDQGLQFLIQYYNGEERAKGNILERFSAQQFPDLHSELNLSSLELGDSALYFCASSVAGSGAVGTEAFFGQGTRLTVV.

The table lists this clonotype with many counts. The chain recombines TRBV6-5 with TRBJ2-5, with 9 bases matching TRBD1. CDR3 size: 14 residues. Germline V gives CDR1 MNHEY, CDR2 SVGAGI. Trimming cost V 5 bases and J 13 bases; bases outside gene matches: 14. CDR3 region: CASSLDRGGSQRYF. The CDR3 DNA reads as TGTGCCAGCAGTCTGGACAGGGGAGGGAGCCAACGGTACTTC.

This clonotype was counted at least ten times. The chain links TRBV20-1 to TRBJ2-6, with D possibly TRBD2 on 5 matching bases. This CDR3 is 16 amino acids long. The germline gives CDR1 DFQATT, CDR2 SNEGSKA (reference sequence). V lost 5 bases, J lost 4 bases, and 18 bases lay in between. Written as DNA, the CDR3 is TGCAGTGCTCGCGGTAGCGCGATGCTCGGGGCCAACGTCCTGACTTTC. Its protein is CSARGSAMLGANVLTF.

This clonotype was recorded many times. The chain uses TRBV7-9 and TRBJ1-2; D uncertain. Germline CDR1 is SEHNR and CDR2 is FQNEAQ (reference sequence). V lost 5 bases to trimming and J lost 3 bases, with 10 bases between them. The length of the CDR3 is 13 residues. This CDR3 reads CASSGRTDYGYTF. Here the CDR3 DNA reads TGTGCCAGCAGCGGACGGACGGACTATGGCTACACCTTC. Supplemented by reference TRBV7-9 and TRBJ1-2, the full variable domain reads DTGVSQNPRHKITKRGQNVTFRCDPISEHNRLYWYRQTLGQGPEFLTYFQNEAQLEKSRLLSDRFSAERPKGSFSTLEIQRTEQGDSAMYLCASSGRTDYGYTFGSGTRLTVV.

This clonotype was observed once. DNA of the CDR3: TGTGCCAGCAGTGACGACAGTACGAACACCGGGGAGCTGTTTTTT. The encoded protein is CASSDDSTNTGELFF. V is TRBV12-3 or TRBV12-4 and J is TRBJ2-2; possible D gene TRBD1, 5 bases. The CDR3 sequence is 15 residues long. V dropped 5 bases and J dropped 0 bases, with 10 bases sitting between them.

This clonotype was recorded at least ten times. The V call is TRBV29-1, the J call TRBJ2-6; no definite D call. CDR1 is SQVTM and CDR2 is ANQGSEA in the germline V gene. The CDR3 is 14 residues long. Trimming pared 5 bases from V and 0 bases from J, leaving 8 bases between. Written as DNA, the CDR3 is TGCAGCGTTCTCCACCTCTCTGGGGCCAACGTCCTGACTTTC. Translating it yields CSVLHLSGANVLTF. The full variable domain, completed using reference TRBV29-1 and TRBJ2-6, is SAVISQKPSRDICQRGTSLTIQCQVDSQVTMMFWYRQQPGQSLTLIATANQGSEATYESGFVIDKFPISRPNLTFSTLTVSNMSPEDSSIYLCSVLHLSGANVLTFGAGSRLTVL.

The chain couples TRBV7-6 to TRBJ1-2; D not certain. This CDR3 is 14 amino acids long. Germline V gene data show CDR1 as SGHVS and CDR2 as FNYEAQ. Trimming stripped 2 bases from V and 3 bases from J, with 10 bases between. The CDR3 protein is CASSLSGWDYGYTF. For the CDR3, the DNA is TGTGCCAGCAGCTTATCCGGGTGGGACTATGGCTACACCTTC.

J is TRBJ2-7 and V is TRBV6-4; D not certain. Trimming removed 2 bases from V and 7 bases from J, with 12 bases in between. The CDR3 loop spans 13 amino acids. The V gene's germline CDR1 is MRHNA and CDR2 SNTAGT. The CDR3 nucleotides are TGTGCCAGCAGTGACGGCACCTACACAGAGCAGTACTTC. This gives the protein CASSDGTYTEQYF.

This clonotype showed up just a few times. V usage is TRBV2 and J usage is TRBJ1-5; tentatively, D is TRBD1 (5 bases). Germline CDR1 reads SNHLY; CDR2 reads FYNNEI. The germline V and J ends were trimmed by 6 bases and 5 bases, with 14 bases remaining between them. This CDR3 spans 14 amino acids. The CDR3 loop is CASSLRGFDQPQHF. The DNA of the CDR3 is TGTGCCAGCAGCTTACGGGGGTTTGATCAGCCCCAGCATTTT.

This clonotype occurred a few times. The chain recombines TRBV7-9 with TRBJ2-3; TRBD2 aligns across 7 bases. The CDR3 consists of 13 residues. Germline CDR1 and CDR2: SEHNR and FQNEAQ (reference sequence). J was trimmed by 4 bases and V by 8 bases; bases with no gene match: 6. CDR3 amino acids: CASRQGGSDTQYF. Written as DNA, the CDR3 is TGTGCCAGCCGGCAGGGAGGGTCAGATACGCAGTATTTT.

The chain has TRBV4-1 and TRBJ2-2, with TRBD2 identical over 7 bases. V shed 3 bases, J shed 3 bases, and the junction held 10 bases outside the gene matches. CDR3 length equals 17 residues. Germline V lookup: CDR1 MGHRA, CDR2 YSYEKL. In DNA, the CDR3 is TGCGCCAGCAGCCAGGGGAGGGGAGGCTTTCACACCGGGGAGCTGTTTTTT. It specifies CASSQGRGGFHTGELFF.

The CDR3 bases are TGCGCCAGCAACCCATTTGGGCAGGGGGCTTTTAGTCGCACTGAAGCTTTCTTT. Translated: CASNPFGQGAFSRTEAFF. V and J are TRBV5-1 and TRBJ1-1; TRBD1 matches at 8 bases. The length of the CDR3 is 18 residues. V lost 6 bases and J lost 4; bases outside the gene matches: 20. Germline loops: CDR1 SGHRS, CDR2 YFSETQ. Full variable domain (rest looked up from reference TRBV5-1 and TRBJ1-1): KAGVTQTPRYLIKTRGQQVTLSCSPISGHRSVSWYQQTPGQGLQFLFEYFSETQRNKGNFPGRFSGRQFSNSRSEMNVSTLELGDSALYLCASNPFGQGAFSRTEAFFGQGTRLTVV.

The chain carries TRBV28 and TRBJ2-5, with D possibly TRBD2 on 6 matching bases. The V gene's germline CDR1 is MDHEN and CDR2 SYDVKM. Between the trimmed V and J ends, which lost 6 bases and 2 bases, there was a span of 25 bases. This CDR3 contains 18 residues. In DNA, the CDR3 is TGTGCCAGCAGCATACCAAGCGGGCCGGAGTTCACACAAGAGACCCAGTACTTC. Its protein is CASSIPSGPEFTQETQYF.